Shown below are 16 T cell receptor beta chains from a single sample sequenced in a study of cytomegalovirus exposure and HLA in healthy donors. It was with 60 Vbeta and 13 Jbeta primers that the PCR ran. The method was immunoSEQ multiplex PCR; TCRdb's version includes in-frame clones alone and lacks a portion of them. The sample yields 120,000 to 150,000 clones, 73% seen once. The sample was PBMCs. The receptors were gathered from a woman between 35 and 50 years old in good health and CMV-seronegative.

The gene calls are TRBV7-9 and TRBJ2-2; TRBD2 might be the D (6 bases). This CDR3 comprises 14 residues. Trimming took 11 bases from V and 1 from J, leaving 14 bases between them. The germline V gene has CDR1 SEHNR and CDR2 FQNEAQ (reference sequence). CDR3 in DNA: TGTGCCCAAAGTAGGAGGGGGAACACCGGGGAGCTGTTTTTT. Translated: CAQSRRGNTGELFF.

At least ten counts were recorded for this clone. Written as DNA, the CDR3 is TGTGCCAGCAGCTCGGGACAGGGGATCCACGAGCAGTACGTC. Its protein product is CASSSGQGIHEQYV. The rearrangement joins TRBV5-4 to TRBJ2-7; 10 nucleotides agree with TRBD1. CDR3 size: 14 residues. V gave up 3 bases and J gave up 5 bases; unmatched junction bases: 5. CDR1 and CDR2 (germline): SGHNT, YYREEE (reference sequence).

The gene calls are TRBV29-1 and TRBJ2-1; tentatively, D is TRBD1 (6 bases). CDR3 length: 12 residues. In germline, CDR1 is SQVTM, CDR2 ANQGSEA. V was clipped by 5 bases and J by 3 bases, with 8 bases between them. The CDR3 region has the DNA TGCAGCGTTCAGACAGGCTACAATGAGCAGTTCTTC. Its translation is CSVQTGYNEQFF.

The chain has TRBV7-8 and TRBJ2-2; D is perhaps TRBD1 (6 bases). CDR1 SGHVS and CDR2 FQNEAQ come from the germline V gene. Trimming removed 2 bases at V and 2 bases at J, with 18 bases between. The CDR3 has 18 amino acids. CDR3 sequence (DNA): TGTGCCAGCAGCTTATACACAGGGAGTCCCCTTAACACCGGGGAGCTGTTTTTT. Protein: CASSLYTGSPLNTGELFF.

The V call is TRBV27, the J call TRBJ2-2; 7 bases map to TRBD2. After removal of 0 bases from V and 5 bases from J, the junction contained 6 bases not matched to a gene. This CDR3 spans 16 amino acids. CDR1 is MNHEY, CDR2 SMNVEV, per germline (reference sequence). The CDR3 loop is CASSLSYPGRTGELFF. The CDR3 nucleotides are TGTGCCAGCAGTTTATCTTACCCCGGGAGGACCGGGGAGCTGTTTTTT.

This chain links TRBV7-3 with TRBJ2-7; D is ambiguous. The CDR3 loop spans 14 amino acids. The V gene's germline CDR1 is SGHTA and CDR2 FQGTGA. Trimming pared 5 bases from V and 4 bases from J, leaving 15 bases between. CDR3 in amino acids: CASSQKQMQYEQYV. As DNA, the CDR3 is TGTGCCAGCAGCCAGAAACAGATGCAGTACGAGCAGTACGTC.

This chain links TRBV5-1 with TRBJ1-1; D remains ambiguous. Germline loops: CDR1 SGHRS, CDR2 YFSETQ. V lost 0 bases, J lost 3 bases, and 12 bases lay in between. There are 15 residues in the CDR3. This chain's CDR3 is CASSLDSQIYTEAFF. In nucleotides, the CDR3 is TGCGCCAGCAGCTTGGACAGCCAAATCTACACTGAAGCTTTCTTT.

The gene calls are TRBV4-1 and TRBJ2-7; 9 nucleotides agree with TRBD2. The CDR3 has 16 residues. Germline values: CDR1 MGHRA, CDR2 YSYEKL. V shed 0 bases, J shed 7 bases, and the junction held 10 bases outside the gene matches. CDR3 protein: CASSQDQRGVLGEQYF. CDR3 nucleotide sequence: TGCGCCAGCAGCCAAGACCAGCGGGGGGTCCTAGGGGAGCAGTACTTC.

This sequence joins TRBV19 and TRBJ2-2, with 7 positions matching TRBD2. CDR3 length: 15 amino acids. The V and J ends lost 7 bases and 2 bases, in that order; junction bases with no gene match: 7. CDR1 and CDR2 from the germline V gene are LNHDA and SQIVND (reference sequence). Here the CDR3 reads CASTSTSRNTGELFF. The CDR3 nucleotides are TGTGCCAGTACCTCGACTAGCAGAAACACCGGGGAGCTGTTTTTT. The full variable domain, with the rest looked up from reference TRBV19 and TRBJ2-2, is DGGITQSPKYLFRKEGQNVTLSCEQNLNHDAMYWYRQDPGQGLRLIYYSQIVNDFQKGDIAEGYSVSREKKESFPLTVTSAQKNPTAFYLCASTSTSRNTGELFFGEGSRLTVL.

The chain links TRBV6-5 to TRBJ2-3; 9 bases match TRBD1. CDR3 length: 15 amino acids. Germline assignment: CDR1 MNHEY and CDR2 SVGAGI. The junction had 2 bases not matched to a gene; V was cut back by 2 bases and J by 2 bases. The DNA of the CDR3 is TGTGCCAGCAGTTACCGGGACAGGGCCACAGATACGCAGTATTTT. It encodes CASSYRDRATDTQYF.

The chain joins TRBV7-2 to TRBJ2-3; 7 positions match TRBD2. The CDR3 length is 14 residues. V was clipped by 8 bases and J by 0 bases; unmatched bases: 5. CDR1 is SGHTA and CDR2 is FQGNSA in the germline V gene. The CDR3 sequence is CASRERGSTDTQYF. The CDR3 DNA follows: TGTGCCAGCCGCGAGCGGGGAAGCACAGATACGCAGTATTTT.

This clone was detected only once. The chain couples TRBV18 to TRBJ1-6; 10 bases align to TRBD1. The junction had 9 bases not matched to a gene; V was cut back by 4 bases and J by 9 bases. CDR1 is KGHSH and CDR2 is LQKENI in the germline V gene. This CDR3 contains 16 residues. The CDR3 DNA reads TGTGCCAGCTCACTATTGGGACAGGGGCACCGTTCACCCCTCCACTTT. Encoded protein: CASSLLGQGHRSPLHF.

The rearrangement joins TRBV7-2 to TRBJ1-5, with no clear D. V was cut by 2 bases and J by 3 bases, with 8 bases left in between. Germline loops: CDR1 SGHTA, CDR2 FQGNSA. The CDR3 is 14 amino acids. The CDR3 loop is CASSLPQANQPQHF. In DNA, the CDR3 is TGTGCCAGCAGCTTACCCCAGGCCAATCAGCCCCAGCATTTT. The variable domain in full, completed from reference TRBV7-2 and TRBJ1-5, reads GAGVSQSPSNKVTEKGKDVELRCDPISGHTALYWYRQSLGQGLEFLIYFQGNSAPDKSGLPSDRFSAERTGGSVSTLTIQRTQQEDSAVYLCASSLPQANQPQHFGDGTRLSIL.

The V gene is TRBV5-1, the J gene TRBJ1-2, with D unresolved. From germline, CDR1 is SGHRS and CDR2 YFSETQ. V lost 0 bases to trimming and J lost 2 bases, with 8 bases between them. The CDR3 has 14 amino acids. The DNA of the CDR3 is TGCGCCAGCAGCTTGGGGGCCAGAAACTATGGCTACACCTTC. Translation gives CASSLGARNYGYTF.

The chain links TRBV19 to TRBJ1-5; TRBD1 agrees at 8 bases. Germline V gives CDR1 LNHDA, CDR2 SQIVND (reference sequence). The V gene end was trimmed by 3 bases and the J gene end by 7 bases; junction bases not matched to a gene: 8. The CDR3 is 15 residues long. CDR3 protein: CASSIGQGAIQPQHF. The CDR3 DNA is TGTGCCAGTAGTATTGGGCAGGGGGCGATCCAGCCCCAGCATTTT.

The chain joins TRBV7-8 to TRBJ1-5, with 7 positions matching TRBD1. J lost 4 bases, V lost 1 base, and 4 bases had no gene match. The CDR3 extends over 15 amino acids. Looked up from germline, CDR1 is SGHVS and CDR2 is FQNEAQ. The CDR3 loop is CASSLDPGGNQPQHF. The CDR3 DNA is TGTGCCAGCAGCTTAGACCCAGGGGGAAATCAGCCCCAGCATTTT.